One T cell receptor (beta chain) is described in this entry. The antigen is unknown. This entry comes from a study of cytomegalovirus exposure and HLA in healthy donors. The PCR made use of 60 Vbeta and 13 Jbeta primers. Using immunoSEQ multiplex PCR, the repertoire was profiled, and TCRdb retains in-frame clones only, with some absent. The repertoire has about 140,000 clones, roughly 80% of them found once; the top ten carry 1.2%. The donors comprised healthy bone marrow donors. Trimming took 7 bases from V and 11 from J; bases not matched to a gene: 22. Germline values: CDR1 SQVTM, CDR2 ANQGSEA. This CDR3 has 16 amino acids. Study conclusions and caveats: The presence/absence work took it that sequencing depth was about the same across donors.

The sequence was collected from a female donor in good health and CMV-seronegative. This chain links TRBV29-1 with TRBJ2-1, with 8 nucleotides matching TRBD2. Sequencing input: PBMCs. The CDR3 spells CSGSFFSGSGGKKQFF. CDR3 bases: TGCAGCGGGAGTTTTTTCAGCGGGAGCGGGGGCAAGAAGCAGTTCTTC.